The sequence of this T cell receptor (beta chain) was determined in a study of T cell repertoires in cytomegalovirus infection. On the study more broadly: An indication of both CMV infection and matching HLA type came from public TCR beta signatures.

This clonotype was seen repeatedly, ten times or more. Its antigen is not known. Looked up from germline, CDR1 is SNHLY and CDR2 is FYNNEI. This CDR3 region has 15 residues. V was shortened by 4 bases and J by 0 bases, with 10 bases between the two germline ends. MiXCR, run by TCRdb on the reads, gives a single entry per CDR3 protein. Of some 150,000 distinct CDR3 sequences listed, roughly 32% are singletons. The specimen was CD8+ T cells from cultured PBMCs, collected from culture after CMV antigen stimulation. The genes are TRBV2 and TRBJ2-1, with D maybe TRBD1 (5 bases). The source is a human donor in good health (CMV status not recorded). Some clones in this sample may be carry-over from other donors' samples. Here the CDR3 reads CASSGGRSSYNEQFF. DNA of the CDR3: TGTGCCAGCAGTGGGGGCAGGAGCTCCTACAATGAGCAGTTCTTC.